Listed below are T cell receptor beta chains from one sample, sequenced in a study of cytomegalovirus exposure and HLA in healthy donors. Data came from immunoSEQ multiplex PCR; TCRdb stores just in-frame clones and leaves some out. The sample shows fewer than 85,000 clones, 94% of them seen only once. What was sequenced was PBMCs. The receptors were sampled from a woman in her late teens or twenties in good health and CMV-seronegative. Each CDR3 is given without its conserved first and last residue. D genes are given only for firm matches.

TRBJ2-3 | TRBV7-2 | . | ASSLGSSRRGTDTQY
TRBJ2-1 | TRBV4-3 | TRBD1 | ASSPDQVLGTEYNEQF
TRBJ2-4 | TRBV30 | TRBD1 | AWRNPGTGRAKNIQY
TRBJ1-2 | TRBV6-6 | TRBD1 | ASSYTGGSSYGYT
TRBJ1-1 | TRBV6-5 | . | ASSPPGNTEAF
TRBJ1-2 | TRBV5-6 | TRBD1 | ASSLGGLDYGYT
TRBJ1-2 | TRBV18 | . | ASSPPWGGVEYGYT
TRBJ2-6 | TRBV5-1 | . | ASSLGSISGANVLT
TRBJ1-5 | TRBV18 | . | ASSDGGVVGNQPQH
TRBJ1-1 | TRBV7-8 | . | ASSFGQGNTEAF
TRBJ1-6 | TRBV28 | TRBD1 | AVQGPISYNSPLH
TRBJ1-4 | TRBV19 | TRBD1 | ASSPGRGQFNEKLF
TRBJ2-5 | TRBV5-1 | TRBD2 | ASSLAPGLAGEETQY
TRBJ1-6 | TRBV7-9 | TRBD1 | ASSFEALGTGALSPLH
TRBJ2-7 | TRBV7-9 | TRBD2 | ASSRGEVGEQY
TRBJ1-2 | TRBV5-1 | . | ASTLSGGGYGYT
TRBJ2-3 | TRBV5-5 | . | ASSLTTADTQY
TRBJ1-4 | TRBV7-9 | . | ASSLGVGWGENEKLF
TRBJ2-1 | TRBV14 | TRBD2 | ASSRGLAGGLLNEQF
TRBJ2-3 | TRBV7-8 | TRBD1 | ASSSQGRGPGTDTQY
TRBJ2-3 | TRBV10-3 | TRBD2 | AISAELAGGNRPDTQY
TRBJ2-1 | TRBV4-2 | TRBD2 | ASSPDSGGAYNEQF
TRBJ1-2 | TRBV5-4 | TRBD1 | ASSLDETGYGYT
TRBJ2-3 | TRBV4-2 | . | ASSHQTDTQY
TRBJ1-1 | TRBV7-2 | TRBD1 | ASSFSGGITEAF
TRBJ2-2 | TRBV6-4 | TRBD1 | ASSTGVSGELF
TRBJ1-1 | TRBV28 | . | ASSESTGITTEAF
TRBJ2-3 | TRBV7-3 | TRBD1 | ASSSGQGGHTQY
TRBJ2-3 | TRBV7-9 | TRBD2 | ASSFFSGGTDTQY